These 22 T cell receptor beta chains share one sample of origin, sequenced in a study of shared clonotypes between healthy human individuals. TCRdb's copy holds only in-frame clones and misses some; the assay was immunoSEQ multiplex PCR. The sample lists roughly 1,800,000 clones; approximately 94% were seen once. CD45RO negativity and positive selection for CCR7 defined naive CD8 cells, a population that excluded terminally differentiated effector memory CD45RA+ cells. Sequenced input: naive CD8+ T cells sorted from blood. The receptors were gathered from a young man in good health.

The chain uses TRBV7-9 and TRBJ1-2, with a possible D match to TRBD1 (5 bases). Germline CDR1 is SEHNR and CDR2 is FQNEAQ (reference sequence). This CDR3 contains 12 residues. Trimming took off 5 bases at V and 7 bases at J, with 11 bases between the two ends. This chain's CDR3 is CASSQGGSGYTF. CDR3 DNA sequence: TGTGCCAGCAGCCAGGGTGGCTCTGGCTACACCTTC.

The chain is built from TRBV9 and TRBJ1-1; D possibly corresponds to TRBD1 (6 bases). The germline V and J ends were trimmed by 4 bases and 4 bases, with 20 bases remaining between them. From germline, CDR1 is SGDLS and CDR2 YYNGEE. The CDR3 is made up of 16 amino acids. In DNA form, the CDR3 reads TGTGCCAGCAGCCCTTGGGCTGGGGGGGGCGGCACTGAAGCTTTCTTT. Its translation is CASSPWAGGGGTEAFF.

The CDR3 sequence: CASSRTSGSGETQYF. The DNA for the CDR3 is TGTGCCAGCAGCCGAACTAGCGGGAGTGGAGAGACCCAGTACTTC. The chain uses TRBV7-9 and TRBJ2-5, with 11 bases fitting TRBD2. The CDR3 is 15 amino acids. CDR1 is SEHNR and CDR2 is FQNEAQ in the germline V gene (reference sequence). Unmatched junction bases numbered 6, after V lost 5 bases and J lost 4 bases.

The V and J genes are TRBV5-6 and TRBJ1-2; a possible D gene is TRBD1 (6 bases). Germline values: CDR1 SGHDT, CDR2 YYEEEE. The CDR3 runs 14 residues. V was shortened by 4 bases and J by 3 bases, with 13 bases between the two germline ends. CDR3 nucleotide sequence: TGTGCCAGCAGCCAACAGGGTCGCGACTATGGCTACACCTTC. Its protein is CASSQQGRDYGYTF.

CDR3 residues: CASSEVWGGEQYF. The DNA for the CDR3 is TGTGCCAGCAGCGAGGTCTGGGGCGGCGAGCAGTACTTC. The chain employs TRBV28 and TRBJ2-7; TRBD1 might be the D (5 bases). The V gene's germline CDR1 is MDHEN and CDR2 SYDVKM. The CDR3 length is 13 residues. Trimming removed 6 bases at V and 6 bases at J, with 15 bases between.

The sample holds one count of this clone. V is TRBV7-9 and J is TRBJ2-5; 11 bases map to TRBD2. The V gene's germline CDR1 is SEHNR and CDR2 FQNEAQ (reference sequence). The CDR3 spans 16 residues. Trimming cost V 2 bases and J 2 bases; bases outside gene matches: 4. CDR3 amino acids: CASSLWGLADQETQYF. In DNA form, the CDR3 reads TGTGCCAGCAGCTTATGGGGACTAGCGGATCAAGAGACCCAGTACTTC. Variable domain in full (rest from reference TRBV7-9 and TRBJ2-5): DTGVSQNPRHKITKRGQNVTFRCDPISEHNRLYWYRQTLGQGPEFLTYFQNEAQLEKSRLLSDRFSAERPKGSFSTLEIQRTEQGDSAMYLCASSLWGLADQETQYFGPGTRLLVL.

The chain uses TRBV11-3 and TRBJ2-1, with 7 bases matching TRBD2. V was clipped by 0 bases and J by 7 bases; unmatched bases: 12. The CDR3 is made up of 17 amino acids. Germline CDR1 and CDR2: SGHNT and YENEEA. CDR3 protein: CASSLDFGLAANNEQFF. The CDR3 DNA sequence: TGTGCCAGCAGCTTAGATTTTGGGCTAGCGGCTAATAATGAGCAGTTCTTC.

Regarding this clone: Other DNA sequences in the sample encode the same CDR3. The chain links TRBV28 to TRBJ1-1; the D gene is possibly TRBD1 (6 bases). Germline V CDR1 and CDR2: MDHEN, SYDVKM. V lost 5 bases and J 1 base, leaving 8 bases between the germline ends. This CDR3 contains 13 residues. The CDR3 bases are TGTGCCAGCAGTGAGACAGGGAACACTGAAGCTTTCTTT. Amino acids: CASSETGNTEAFF.

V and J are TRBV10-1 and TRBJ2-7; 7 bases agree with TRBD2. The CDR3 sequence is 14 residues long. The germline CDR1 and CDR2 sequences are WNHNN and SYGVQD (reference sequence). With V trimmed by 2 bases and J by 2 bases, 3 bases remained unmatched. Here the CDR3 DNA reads TGCGCCAGCAGTGAGGCGGGGGACCCCTACGAGCAGTACTTC. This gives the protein CASSEAGDPYEQYF.

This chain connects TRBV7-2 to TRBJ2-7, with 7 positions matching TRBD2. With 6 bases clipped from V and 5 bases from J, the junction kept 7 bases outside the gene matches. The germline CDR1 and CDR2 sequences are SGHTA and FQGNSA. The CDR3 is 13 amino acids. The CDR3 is CASSYTSAHEQYF. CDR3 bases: TGTGCCAGCAGTTACACTAGCGCCCACGAGCAGTACTTC.

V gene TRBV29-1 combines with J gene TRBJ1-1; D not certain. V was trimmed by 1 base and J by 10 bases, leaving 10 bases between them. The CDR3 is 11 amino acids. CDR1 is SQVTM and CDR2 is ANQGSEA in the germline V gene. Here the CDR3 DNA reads TGCAGCGTTGAAGCCCCGCCGGGAGCTTTCTTT. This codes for CSVEAPPGAFF.

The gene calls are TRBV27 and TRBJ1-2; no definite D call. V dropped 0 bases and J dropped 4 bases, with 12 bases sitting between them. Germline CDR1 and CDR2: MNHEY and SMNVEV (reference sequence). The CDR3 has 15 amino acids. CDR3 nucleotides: TGTGCCAGCAGTTTATCATCCGGATCGAGCTATGGCTACACCTTC. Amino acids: CASSLSSGSSYGYTF.

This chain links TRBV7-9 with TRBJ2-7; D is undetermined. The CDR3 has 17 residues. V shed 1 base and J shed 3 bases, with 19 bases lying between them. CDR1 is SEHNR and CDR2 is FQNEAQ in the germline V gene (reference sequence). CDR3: CASSLGVGRLALYEQYF. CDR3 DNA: TGTGCCAGCAGCTTAGGCGTAGGACGACTGGCGCTCTACGAGCAGTACTTC.

The CDR3 coding sequence is TGCGCCAGCAGCTCAAGACCGGGACTAGCGGGTAACGGGGAGCTGTTTTTT. Amino acid sequence: CASSSRPGLAGNGELFF. This chain links TRBV5-1 with TRBJ2-2; 12 bases line up with TRBD2. This CDR3 spans 17 amino acids. Germline CDR1 SGHRS, CDR2 YFSETQ. Unmatched junction bases numbered 10, after V lost 3 bases and J lost 7 bases. Combining the CDR3 with reference TRBV5-1 and TRBJ2-2 gives the whole variable domain KAGVTQTPRYLIKTRGQQVTLSCSPISGHRSVSWYQQTPGQGLQFLFEYFSETQRNKGNFPGRFSGRQFSNSRSEMNVSTLELGDSALYLCASSSRPGLAGNGELFFGEGSRLTVL.

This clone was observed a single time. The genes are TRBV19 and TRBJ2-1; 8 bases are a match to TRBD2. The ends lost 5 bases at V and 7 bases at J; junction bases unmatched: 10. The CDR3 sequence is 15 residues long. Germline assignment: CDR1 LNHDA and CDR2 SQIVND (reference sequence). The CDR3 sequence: CASSPTSGIFNEQFF. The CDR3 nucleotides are TGTGCCAGTAGTCCCACTAGCGGCATTTTTAATGAGCAGTTCTTC.

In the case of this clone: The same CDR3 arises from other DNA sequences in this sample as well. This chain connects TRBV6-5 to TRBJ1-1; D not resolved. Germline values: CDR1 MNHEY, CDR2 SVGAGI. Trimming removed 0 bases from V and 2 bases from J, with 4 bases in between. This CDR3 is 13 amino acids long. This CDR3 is CASSYSINTEAFF. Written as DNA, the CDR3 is TGTGCCAGCAGTTACTCGATTAACACTGAAGCTTTCTTT.

The CDR3, as DNA: TGTGCCAGCAGTTTCCTAGGGACAGGGGGCCCCCACAATGAGCAGTTCTTC. Translation: CASSFLGTGGPHNEQFF. The chain uses TRBV27 and TRBJ2-1, with TRBD1 matching over 12 bases. Germline-derived CDR1 and CDR2 are MNHEY and SMNVEV (reference sequence). The CDR3 length is 17 residues. J was trimmed by 5 bases and V by 3 bases; bases with no gene match: 8.

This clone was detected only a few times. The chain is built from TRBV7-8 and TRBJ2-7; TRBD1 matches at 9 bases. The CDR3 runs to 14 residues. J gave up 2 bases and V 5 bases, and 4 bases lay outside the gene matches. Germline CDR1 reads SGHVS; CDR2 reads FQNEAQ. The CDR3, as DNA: TGTGCCAGCAGCACACAGGGGGCGGCCTACGAGCAGTACTTC. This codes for CASSTQGAAYEQYF.

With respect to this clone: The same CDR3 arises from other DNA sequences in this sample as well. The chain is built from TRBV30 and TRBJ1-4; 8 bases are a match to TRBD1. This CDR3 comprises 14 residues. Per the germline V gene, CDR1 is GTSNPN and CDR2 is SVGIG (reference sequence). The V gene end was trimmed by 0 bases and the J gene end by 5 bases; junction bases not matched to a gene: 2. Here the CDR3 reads CAWSVGQGNEKLFF. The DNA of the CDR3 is TGTGCCTGGAGTGTAGGACAGGGCAATGAAAAACTGTTTTTT.

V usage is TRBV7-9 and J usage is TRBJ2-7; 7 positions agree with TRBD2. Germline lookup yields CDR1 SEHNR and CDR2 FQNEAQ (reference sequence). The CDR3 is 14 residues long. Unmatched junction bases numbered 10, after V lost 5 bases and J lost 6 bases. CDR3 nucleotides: TGTGCCAGCAGCCCAGATGGACTAGTAAGCGAGCAGTACTTC. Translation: CASSPDGLVSEQYF.

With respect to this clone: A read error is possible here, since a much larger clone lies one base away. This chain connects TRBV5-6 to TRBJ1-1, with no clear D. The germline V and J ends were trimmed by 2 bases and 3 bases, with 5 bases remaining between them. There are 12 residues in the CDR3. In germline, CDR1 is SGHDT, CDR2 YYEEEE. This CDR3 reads CASSFRDTEAFF. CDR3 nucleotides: TGTGCCAGCAGCTTTAGGGACACTGAAGCTTTCTTT.

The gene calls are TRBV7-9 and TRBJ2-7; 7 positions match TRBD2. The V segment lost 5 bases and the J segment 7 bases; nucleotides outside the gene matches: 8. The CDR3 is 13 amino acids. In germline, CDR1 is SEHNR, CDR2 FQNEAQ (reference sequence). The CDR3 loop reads CASSQTSGGEQYF. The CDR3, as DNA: TGTGCCAGCAGCCAGACCTCCGGGGGGGAGCAGTACTTC.